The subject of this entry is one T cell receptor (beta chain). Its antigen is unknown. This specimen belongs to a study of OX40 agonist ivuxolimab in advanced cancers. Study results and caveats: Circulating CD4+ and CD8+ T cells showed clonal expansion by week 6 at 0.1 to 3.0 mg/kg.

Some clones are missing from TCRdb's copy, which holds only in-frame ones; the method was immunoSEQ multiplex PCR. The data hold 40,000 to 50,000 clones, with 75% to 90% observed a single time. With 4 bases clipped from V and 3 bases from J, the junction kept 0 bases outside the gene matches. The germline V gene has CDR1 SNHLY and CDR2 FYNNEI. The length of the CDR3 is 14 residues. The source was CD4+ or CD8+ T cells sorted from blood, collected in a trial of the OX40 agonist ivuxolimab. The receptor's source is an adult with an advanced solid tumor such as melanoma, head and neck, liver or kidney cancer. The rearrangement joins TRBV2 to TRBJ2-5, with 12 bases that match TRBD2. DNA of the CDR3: TGTGCCAGCAGTGGGACTAGCGGGGAAGAGACCCAGTACTTC. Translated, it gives CASSGTSGEETQYF.